One and the same sample provided the 20 T cell receptor beta chains below, sequenced in a study of blood T cell repertoires in COVID-19. Sequenced by immunoSEQ multiplex PCR; TCRdb stores in-frame clones only, minus some. The table has 200,000 to 250,000 clones, about nine tenths seen once. Sequenced input: peripheral blood. The receptor set was obtained from a man aged 25 to 45 with COVID-19, enrolled during active disease.

This chain joins TRBV5-6 and TRBJ2-3; D is perhaps TRBD1 (6 bases). V was shortened by 2 bases and J by 1 base, with 8 bases between the two germline ends. The CDR3 totals 14 residues. Per germline, CDR1 SGHDT and CDR2 YYEEEE. DNA of the CDR3: TGTGCCAGCAGCTTCCCAGGGGGCACAGATACGCAGTATTTT. Residues: CASSFPGGTDTQYF.

The chain carries TRBV4-3 and TRBJ2-3; perhaps TRBD1 as D (6 bases). The CDR3 has 15 amino acids. The germline gives CDR1 LGHNA, CDR2 YSLEER. V dropped 3 bases and J dropped 5 bases, with 15 bases sitting between them. The CDR3 coding sequence is TGCGCCAGCAGCCATGACCTAACAGGGAGAGATACGCAGTATTTT. This encodes CASSHDLTGRDTQYF.

V and J are TRBV7-2 and TRBJ1-2; no reliable D call. Germline CDR1 is SGHTA and CDR2 is FQGNSA. This CDR3 region has 15 residues. V lost 5 bases and J lost 2, with 15 bases in between. The CDR3 DNA sequence: TGTGCCAGCAGCCGTAAACCCCCGGAGAACTATGGCTACACCTTC. This gives the protein CASSRKPPENYGYTF.

The chain links TRBV12-3 or TRBV12-4 to TRBJ1-6, with a possible D match to TRBD1 (5 bases). The CDR3 has 12 amino acids. V lost 7 bases, J lost 7 bases, and 8 bases lay in between. CDR3 residues: CASNRRNSPLHF. DNA for the CDR3: TGTGCCAGCAACAGGCGAAATTCACCCCTCCACTTT.

V is TRBV4-3 and J is TRBJ2-2; 7 bases fit TRBD1. CDR1 and CDR2 from the germline V gene are LGHNA and YSLEER. Trimming at V came to 3 bases and at J to 6 bases, leaving 10 bases not matched to a gene. The CDR3 is 16 amino acids. The CDR3 DNA is TGCGCCAGCAGCCACACTTCGGACAGGACCGCCGGGGAGCTGTTTTTT. Its translation is CASSHTSDRTAGELFF.

The DNA for the CDR3 is TGTGCCAGCAGACTACAGGGTGACTATGGCTACACCTTC. This sequence encodes CASRLQGDYGYTF. The chain is built from TRBV28 and TRBJ1-2, with D possibly being TRBD1 (6 bases). Trimming pared 6 bases from V and 3 bases from J, leaving 11 bases between. The CDR3 runs 13 residues. From germline, CDR1 is MDHEN and CDR2 SYDVKM.

This sequence joins TRBV5-1 and TRBJ2-5; possible D gene TRBD2, 6 bases. V lost 3 bases, J lost 1 base, and 16 bases lay in between. The CDR3 is 16 amino acids. Germline V gene data show CDR1 as SGHRS and CDR2 as YFSETQ. The CDR3 nucleotides are TGCGCCAGCAGCTGGTGGGATATAGCGGTCCAAGAGACCCAGTACTTC. This encodes CASSWWDIAVQETQYF. Complete variable domain (other parts from reference TRBV5-1 and TRBJ2-5): KAGVTQTPRYLIKTRGQQVTLSCSPISGHRSVSWYQQTPGQGLQFLFEYFSETQRNKGNFPGRFSGRQFSNSRSEMNVSTLELGDSALYLCASSWWDIAVQETQYFGPGTRLLVL.

This rearrangement joins TRBV6-5 to TRBJ2-4, with a tentative D call TRBD1 (5 bases). CDR1 is MNHEY and CDR2 is SVGAGI in the germline V gene. V was trimmed by 4 bases and J by 8 bases, leaving 12 bases between them. This CDR3 is built from 13 residues. The CDR3 bases are TGTGCCAGCAGTTTTTCCAGGGTGGACATTCAGTACTTC. As protein: CASSFSRVDIQYF.

This chain joins TRBV19 and TRBJ2-5; tentative D call: TRBD1 (5 bases). Per germline, CDR1 LNHDA and CDR2 SQIVND (reference sequence). Deletions cut 5 bases from V and 4 bases from J, with 14 bases between. The CDR3 is made up of 14 amino acids. CDR3 coding DNA: TGTGCCAGTAGTGGAGCTGGGGCCGGAGAGACCCAGTACTTC. It translates to CASSGAGAGETQYF. Together with reference TRBV19 and TRBJ2-5, the CDR3 gives the full variable domain: DGGITQSPKYLFRKEGQNVTLSCEQNLNHDAMYWYRQDPGQGLRLIYYSQIVNDFQKGDIAEGYSVSREKKESFPLTVTSAQKNPTAFYLCASSGAGAGETQYFGPGTRLLVL.

The chain combines TRBV24-1 with TRBJ1-2; TRBD1 agrees at 7 bases. The ends lost 4 bases at V and 4 bases at J; junction bases unmatched: 5. This CDR3 contains 14 residues. Looked up from germline, CDR1 is KGHDR and CDR2 is SFDVKD. The CDR3 DNA reads TGTGCCACCAGTGACACGACAGGGAGCTATGGCTACACCTTC. Amino acid sequence: CATSDTTGSYGYTF.

This sequence joins TRBV18 and TRBJ1-2; TRBD1 agrees at 12 bases. The CDR3 is 15 residues long. The ends lost 4 bases at V and 6 bases at J; junction bases unmatched: 6. CDR1 KGHSH and CDR2 LQKENI come from the germline V gene. CDR3 residues: CASSHGTGGLNGYTF. CDR3 coding DNA: TGTGCCAGCTCACACGGGACAGGGGGCCTCAATGGCTACACCTTC.

Concerning this clone itself: At the DNA level, this CDR3 is encoded by other sequences in the same sample as well. J is TRBJ2-7 and V is TRBV6-2 or TRBV6-3; 11 nucleotides align to TRBD2. The V gene's germline CDR1 is MNHEY and CDR2 SVGEGT. The CDR3 sequence is 15 residues long. V trimming: 6 bases; J trimming: 0 bases; junction bases outside the gene matches: 4. CDR3 in DNA: TGTGCCAGCAGCCTTGGACTAGCGGGCTCCTACGAGCAGTACTTC. It specifies CASSLGLAGSYEQYF.

This clone has only one observation. The chain links TRBV7-9 to TRBJ2-5; TRBD1 aligns across 10 bases. After removal of 1 base from V and 4 bases from J, the junction contained 3 bases not matched to a gene. Germline V gives CDR1 SEHNR, CDR2 FQNEAQ (reference sequence). The CDR3 is 15 amino acids. CDR3: CASSLGQGAGETQYF. CDR3 DNA: TGTGCCAGCAGCTTAGGACAGGGGGCGGGAGAGACCCAGTACTTC.

This chain uses TRBV19 with TRBJ1-6, with D unresolved. The CDR3 totals 16 residues. The V end lost 1 base, the J end lost 1 base, and 8 bases lay between the germline ends. In germline, CDR1 is LNHDA, CDR2 SQIVND (reference sequence). CDR3 sequence: CASSIGGRSYNSPLHF. The CDR3 bases are TGTGCCAGTAGTATAGGAGGAAGATCCTATAATTCACCCCTCCACTTT.

This clone was counted a few times. V is TRBV4-1 and J is TRBJ2-7; tentatively, D is TRBD1 (7 bases). This CDR3 is built from 15 residues. Germline-derived CDR1 and CDR2 are MGHRA and YSYEKL. V was pared by 4 bases and J by 1 base, with 14 bases between. The DNA for the CDR3 is TGCGCCAGCAGCCGGATACAGGGGACTTCCTACGAGCAGTACTTC. Amino acids: CASSRIQGTSYEQYF.

CDR3 residues: CASSQEISYNQPQHF. CDR3 in DNA: TGTGCCAGCTCACAAGAGATCTCCTACAATCAGCCCCAGCATTTT. The chain joins TRBV18 to TRBJ1-5, with D unresolved. The V end was cut by 4 bases, the J end by 3 bases, with 13 bases between. CDR3 length: 15 residues. Per the germline V gene, CDR1 is KGHSH and CDR2 is LQKENI.

This clone was recorded only once. The V gene is TRBV19, the J gene TRBJ1-1, with no clear D. The germline V gene has CDR1 LNHDA and CDR2 SQIVND (reference sequence). The V end lost 6 bases, the J end lost 6 bases, and 8 bases lay between the germline ends. This CDR3 contains 11 residues. DNA of the CDR3: TGTGCCAGTAGGTTGGCAGCTGAAGCTTTCTTT. Protein: CASRLAAEAFF.

V gene TRBV7-6 combines with J gene TRBJ2-2; TRBD2 is a possible D gene (9 bases). Germline V gene lookup returns CDR1 SGHVS and CDR2 FNYEAQ. The length of the CDR3 is 18 residues. Between the trimmed V and J ends, which lost 5 bases and 4 bases, there was a span of 23 bases. The CDR3 coding sequence is TGTGCCAGCAGCCCTGACAGGGGTGAAGCGGGAGGCACCGGGGAGCTGTTTTTT. Amino acids: CASSPDRGEAGGTGELFF.

V is TRBV28 and J is TRBJ1-6; possible D gene TRBD1, 6 bases. CDR1 MDHEN and CDR2 SYDVKM come from the germline V gene. This CDR3 has 12 residues. The ends were cut back, 6 bases at V and 13 bases at J, with 13 bases in the middle. The CDR3 protein is CASRLQGGPLHF. The CDR3 bases are TGTGCCAGCAGACTACAGGGTGGTCCCCTCCACTTT.

A single count supports this clone. This chain connects TRBV29-1 to TRBJ2-1; the D gene is possibly TRBD2 (6 bases). The length of the CDR3 is 14 residues. In germline, CDR1 is SQVTM, CDR2 ANQGSEA. V lost 2 bases to trimming and J lost 8 bases, with 16 bases between them. The CDR3, as DNA: TGCAGCGTTGAACGGCTAGCGAGAAAGGATGAGCAGTTCTTC. Its protein product is CSVERLARKDEQFF.